This T cell receptor beta chain was obtained from a study of T cell responses to AZD1222 COVID-19 vaccine. This table comes from immunoSEQ multiplex PCR, and its TCRdb copy is limited to in-frame clones, with some not included. The data hold under 150,000 clones, with 85% to 90% observed a single time. Germline loops: CDR1 SGHVS, CDR2 FNYEAQ. With 4 bases removed from V and 3 bases from J, the gap between germline ends came to 13 bases. CDR3 size: 16 residues. General study points: The number of AZD1222 recipients seropositive at baseline was only 5 to 7. The donor group comprised mostly white British people and more females; the analysis possibly underestimated clonal diversity. Researchers report vaccine-associated CD4 TCRs spanning spike, with dominance at 160-218 and 743-854. With two AZD1222 doses given, Spike-specific TCR breadth and depth both rose.

In the case of this clone: The antigen is undetermined.

V usage is TRBV7-6 and J usage is TRBJ1-6, with D maybe TRBD1 (5 bases). The source of this sequence is an adult who received the AZD1222 COVID-19 vaccine. Here the sequenced sample was peripheral blood, taken 28 days after the second AZD1222 dose. The CDR3 sequence: CASSSQGADYNSPLHF. For the CDR3, the DNA is TGTGCCAGCAGCTCGCAGGGAGCGGACTATAATTCACCCCTCCACTTT.